This TCR beta chain stems from a study of cytomegalovirus exposure and HLA in healthy donors. The V segment lost 4 bases and the J segment 5 bases; nucleotides outside the gene matches: 7. Germline CDR1 and CDR2: SGHRS and YFSETQ. The CDR3 totals 14 residues. In this sample, this clone turned up once. Its antigen is as yet unknown. Regarding the study as a whole: Reported results showed that the classifier diagnosed cytomegalovirus status with high specificity and sensitivity.

60 Vbeta and 13 Jbeta primers were used in PCR. Libraries were prepared by immunoSEQ multiplex PCR; TCRdb keeps only in-frame clonotypes and omits some of them. The sample comprises 60,000 to 75,000 clones, roughly 72% of which are singletons, and about 20% rests with the top ten. The specimen sequenced was PBMCs. The chain joins TRBV5-1 to TRBJ2-3; 7 bases line up with TRBD1. This receptor was taken from a woman aged 25 to 45 in good health and CMV-seropositive. The CDR3 coding sequence is TGCGCCAGCAGCCTCGGGACAGAAAGAGATACGCAGTATTTT. Its protein product is CASSLGTERDTQYF.